The TCR beta chain under discussion was sequenced for a study of blood T cell repertoires in COVID-19. About the study: Acute and convalescent COVID-19 samples came from the United States, Italy and Spain. PBMCs, B-cell-depleted T cells, or T cells were the source of the cDNA or gDNA that made up the material.

This clone was seen a single time. As handled by the study authors: Reference gene primers were amplified, and this amplification served to estimate nucleated cell counts. The protocol was immunoSEQ multiplex PCR, while the TCRdb copy is restricted to in-frame clones and leaves out a portion. V and J calls and clone size are those listed in that table; D and trimming were worked out from the DNA. The sample yields 240,000 or so clones, more than 75% seen once. Per the germline V gene, CDR1 is SGHTA and CDR2 is FQGNSA. The CDR3 loop spans 12 amino acids. V was pared by 5 bases and J by 10 bases, with 7 bases of the junction left unmatched.

The rearrangement links TRBV7-2 to TRBJ1-1, with 7 nucleotides matching TRBD1. The receptor was isolated from a woman in her thirties or forties who had recovered from COVID-19. The sequenced sample consisted of peripheral blood. The DNA for the CDR3 is TGTGCCAGCAGCCCCCAGGGACAGAGAGCTTTCTTT. It codes for CASSPQGQRAFF.